This TCR beta chain came from a study of chemoradiotherapy in HPV16-positive cancers. Looking at the study overall: A couple of HPV16-positive patients' cells yielded candidate HPV-specific clones and common motifs.

The repertoire was sequenced with immunoSEQ multiplex PCR; TCRdb's copy has only in-frame clones and lacks some. The sample records roughly 1,900 clones, about 96% being singletons. This clone was seen a single time. What it binds is unknown. Germline V gene data show CDR1 as MDHEN and CDR2 as SYDVKM. This CDR3 contains 17 residues. V was pared by 6 bases and J by 4 bases, with 24 bases between. Study findings and constraints: HPV-specific T cells were functionally defined from only a couple of HPV16-positive patients. Better recurrence-free survival went with HPV-responsive T-cell expansion in HPV16-positive patients.

Sequencing used tumor tissue, obtained from a patient who underwent chemoradiotherapy. V usage is TRBV28 and J usage is TRBJ2-5; D is undetermined. The TCR sequence derives from a human donor with HPV-associated anogenital cancer. The CDR3, as DNA: TGTGCCAGCAGCCCCCGAGGCTGGCGCACCCTCATAGAGACCCAGTACTTC. This encodes CASSPRGWRTLIETQYF.